This T cell receptor beta chain emerged from a study of blood T cell repertoires in COVID-19. Study in general: The United States, Italy and Spain provided the acute and convalescent COVID-19 samples. Sources were T cells, B-cell-depleted T cells, or PBMCs; the material itself was cDNA or gDNA.

Germline assignment: CDR1 WNHNN and CDR2 SYGVQD (reference sequence). The CDR3 covers 12 residues. V lost 8 bases and J lost 4, with 9 bases in between. Original handling: Estimates of nucleated cell counts were drawn from the amplification of reference gene primers. Using immunoSEQ multiplex PCR, the repertoire was profiled, and TCRdb retains in-frame clones only, with some absent. That table gives V, J and clone size, and the DNA gave D and trimming. This sample carries over 400,000 clones, roughly nine tenths of them seen once, and the ten largest clones take 7.5% to 9%. This clone appeared once. The receptor comes from a woman aged 45-59 years with COVID-19, enrolled during active disease. The chain employs TRBV10-1 and TRBJ2-4; TRBD2 might be the D (5 bases). Sequenced material: peripheral blood. CDR3 coding DNA: TGCGCCAGCGGGAGAGGGAAAAACATTCAGTACTTC. It specifies CASGRGKNIQYF.